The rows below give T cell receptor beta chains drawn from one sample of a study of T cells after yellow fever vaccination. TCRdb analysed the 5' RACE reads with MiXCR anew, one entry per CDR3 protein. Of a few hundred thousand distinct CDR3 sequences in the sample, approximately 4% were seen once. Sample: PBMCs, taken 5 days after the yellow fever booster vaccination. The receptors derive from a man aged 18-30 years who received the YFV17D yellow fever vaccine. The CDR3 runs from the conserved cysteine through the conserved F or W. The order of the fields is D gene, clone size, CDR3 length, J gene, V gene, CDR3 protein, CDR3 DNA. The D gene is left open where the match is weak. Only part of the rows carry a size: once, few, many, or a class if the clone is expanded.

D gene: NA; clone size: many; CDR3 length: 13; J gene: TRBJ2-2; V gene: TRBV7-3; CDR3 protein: CASSSGGPGELFF; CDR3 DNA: TGTGCCAGCAGCTCGGGGGGCCCCGGGGAGCTGTTTTTT
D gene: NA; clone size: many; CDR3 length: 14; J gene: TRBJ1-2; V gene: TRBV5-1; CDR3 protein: CASSSTGTAYGYTF; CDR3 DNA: TGCGCCAGCAGCTCAACCGGGACGGCTTATGGCTACACCTTC
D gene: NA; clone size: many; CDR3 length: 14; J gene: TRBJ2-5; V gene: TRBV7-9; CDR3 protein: CASSLRQAGETQYF; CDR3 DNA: TGTGCCAGCAGCTTAAGACAGGCGGGGGAGACCCAGTACTTC
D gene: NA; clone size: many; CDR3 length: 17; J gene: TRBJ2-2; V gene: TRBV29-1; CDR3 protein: CSVEDGPGFLDTGELFF; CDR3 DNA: TGCAGCGTTGAAGACGGCCCAGGGTTTTTAGACACCGGGGAGCTGTTTTTT
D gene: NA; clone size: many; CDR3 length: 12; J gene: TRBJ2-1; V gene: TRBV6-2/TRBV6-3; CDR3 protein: CASSQTRGLPVF; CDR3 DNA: TGTGCCAGCAGCCAAACGCGGGGCCTCCCGGTCTTC
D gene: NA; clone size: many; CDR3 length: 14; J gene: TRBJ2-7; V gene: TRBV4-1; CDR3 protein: CASSQEGLGREQYF; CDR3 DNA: TGCGCCAGCAGCCAAGAAGGTTTAGGGAGAGAGCAGTACTTC
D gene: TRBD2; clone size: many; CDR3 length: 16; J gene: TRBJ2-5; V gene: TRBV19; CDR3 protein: CASMREIRETQETQYF; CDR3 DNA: TGTGCCAGTATGCGGGAGATCCGGGAAACTCAAGAGACCCAGTACTTC
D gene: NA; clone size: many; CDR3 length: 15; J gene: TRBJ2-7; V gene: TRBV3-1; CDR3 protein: CASSQDGRKPYEQYF; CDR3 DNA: TGTGCCAGCAGCCAAGATGGGCGAAAACCCTACGAGCAGTACTTC
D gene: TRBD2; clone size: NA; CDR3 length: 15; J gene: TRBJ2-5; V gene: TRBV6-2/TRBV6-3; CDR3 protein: CASGKAGGPQETQYF; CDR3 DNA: TGTGCCAGCGGAAAAGCGGGGGGCCCGCAAGAGACCCAGTACTTC
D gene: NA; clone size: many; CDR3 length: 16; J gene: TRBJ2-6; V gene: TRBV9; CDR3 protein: CASSVTGGWGANVLTF; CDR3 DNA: TGTGCCAGCAGCGTCACGGGGGGCTGGGGGGCCAACGTCCTGACTTTC
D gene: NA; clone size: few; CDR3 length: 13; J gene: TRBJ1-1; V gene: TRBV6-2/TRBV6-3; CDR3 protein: CASNKGRFGEAFF; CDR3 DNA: TGTGCCAGCAACAAGGGGAGGTTCGGTGAAGCTTTCTTT
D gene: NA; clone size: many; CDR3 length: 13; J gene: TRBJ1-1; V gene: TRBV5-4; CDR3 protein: CASSPTADTEAFF; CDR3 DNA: TGTGCCAGCAGCCCGACGGCCGACACTGAAGCTTTCTTT
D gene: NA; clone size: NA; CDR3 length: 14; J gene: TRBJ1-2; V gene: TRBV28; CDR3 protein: CASTTVMGSGGYTF; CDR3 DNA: TGTGCCAGCACCACCGTTATGGGGTCGGGTGGCTACACCTTC
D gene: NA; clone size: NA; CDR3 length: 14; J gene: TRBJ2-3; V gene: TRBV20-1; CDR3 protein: CSARVTVMLDTQYF; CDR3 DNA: TGCAGTGCTAGAGTAACAGTGATGTTGGATACGCAGTATTTT
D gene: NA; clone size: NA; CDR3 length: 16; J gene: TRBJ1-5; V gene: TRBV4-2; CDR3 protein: CASSQEGGVIPQPQHF; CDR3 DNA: TGTGCCAGCAGCCAAGAGGGGGGGGTCATTCCCCAGCCCCAGCATTTT
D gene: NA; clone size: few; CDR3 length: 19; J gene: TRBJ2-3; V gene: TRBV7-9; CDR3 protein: CASSSTRTSSDTLVDTQYF; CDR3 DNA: TGTGCCAGCAGCTCGACGCGAACCTCTAGCGATACGCTCGTAGATACGCAGTATTTT
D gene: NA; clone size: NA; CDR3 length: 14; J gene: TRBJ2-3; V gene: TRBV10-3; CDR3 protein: CAIRAVGSRNTQYF; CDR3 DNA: TGTGCCATCAGGGCCGTTGGGAGCAGAAATACGCAGTATTTT
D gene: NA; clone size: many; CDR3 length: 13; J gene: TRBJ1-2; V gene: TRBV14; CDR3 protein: CASSQDLTSGYTF; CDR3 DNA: TGTGCCAGCAGCCAAGATCTGACGTCTGGCTACACCTTC
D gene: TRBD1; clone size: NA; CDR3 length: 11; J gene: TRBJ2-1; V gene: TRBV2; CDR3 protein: CASSQGERQFF; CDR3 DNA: TGTGCCAGCAGTCAGGGGGAGCGGCAGTTCTTC
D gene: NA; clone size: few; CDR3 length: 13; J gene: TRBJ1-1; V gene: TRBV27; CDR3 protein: CASSWQLNTEAFF; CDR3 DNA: TGTGCCAGCAGCTGGCAGCTGAACACTGAAGCTTTCTTT
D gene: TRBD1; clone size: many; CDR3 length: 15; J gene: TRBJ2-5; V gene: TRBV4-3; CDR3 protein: CASSQDFRGQETQYF; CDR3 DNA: TGCGCCAGCAGCCAAGATTTCAGGGGGCAAGAGACCCAGTACTTC
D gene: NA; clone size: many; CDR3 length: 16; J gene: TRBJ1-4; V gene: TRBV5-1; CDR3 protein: CASSLYFRGDYEKLFF; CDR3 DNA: TGCGCCAGCAGCCTTTATTTCAGGGGTGACTATGAAAAACTGTTTTTT
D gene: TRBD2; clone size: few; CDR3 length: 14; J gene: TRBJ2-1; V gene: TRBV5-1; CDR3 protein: CASIAGGEGNEQFF; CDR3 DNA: TGCGCCAGCATAGCGGGGGGGGAAGGCAATGAGCAGTTCTTC
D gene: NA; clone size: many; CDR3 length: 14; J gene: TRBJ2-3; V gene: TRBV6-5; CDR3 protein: CASSYSDFTDTQYF; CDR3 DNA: TGTGCCAGCAGTTACTCCGATTTCACAGATACGCAGTATTTT
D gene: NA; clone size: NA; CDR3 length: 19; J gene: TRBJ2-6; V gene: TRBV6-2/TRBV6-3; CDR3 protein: CASSSPPDSIFSGANVLTF; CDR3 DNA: TGTGCCAGCAGTTCCCCACCGGACTCAATATTCTCTGGGGCCAACGTCCTGACTTTC
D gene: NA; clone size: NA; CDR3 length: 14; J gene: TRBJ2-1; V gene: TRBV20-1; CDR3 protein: CSAEDLYSYNEQFF; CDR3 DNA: TGCAGTGCTGAGGACTTGTACTCCTACAATGAGCAGTTCTTC
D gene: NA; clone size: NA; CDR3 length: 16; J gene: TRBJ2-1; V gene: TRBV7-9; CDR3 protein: CASSHAPAEGYNEQFF; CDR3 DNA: TGTGCCAGCAGCCATGCCCCCGCGGAGGGCTACAATGAGCAGTTCTTC
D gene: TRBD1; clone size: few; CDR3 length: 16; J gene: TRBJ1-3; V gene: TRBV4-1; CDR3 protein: CASSQGRTGVGNTIYF; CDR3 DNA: TGCGCCAGCAGCCAAGGGAGGACAGGGGTAGGAAACACCATATATTTT
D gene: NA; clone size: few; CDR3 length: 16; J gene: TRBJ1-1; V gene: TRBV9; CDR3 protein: CASSVAPNGGDTEAFF; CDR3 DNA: TGTGCCAGCAGCGTAGCGCCCAACGGAGGGGACACTGAAGCTTTCTTT
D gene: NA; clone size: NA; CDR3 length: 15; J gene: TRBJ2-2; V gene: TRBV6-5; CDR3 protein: CASSHGVRHTGELFF; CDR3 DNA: TGTGCCAGCAGCCACGGGGTCAGGCACACCGGGGAGCTGTTTTTT
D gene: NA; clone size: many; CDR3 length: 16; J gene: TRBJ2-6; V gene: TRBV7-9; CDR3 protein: CASSLAWGSGANVLTF; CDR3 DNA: TGTGCCAGCAGCTTAGCGTGGGGCTCTGGGGCCAACGTCCTGACTTTC
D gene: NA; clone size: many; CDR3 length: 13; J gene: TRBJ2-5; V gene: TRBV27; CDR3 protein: CASSFRGRETQYF; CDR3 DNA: TGTGCCAGCAGTTTCCGGGGGCGGGAGACCCAGTACTTC